The T cell receptor (beta chain) under discussion was sequenced for a study of blood T cell repertoires in COVID-19. In this sample, this clone turned up a few times. Sequencing used immunoSEQ multiplex PCR; TCRdb keeps in-frame clones, though not all of them. The repertoire holds under 450,000 clones, with approximately 84% as singletons. The study recruited people aged roughly 18 to 100 years across under 25 US areas. Donors in Cohort 3 counted as recovered after two negative PCRs, clearance, or symptom resolution. The CDR3 totals 14 residues. CDR1 and CDR2 from the germline V gene are DFQATT and SNEGSKA (reference sequence). J gave up 10 bases and V 3 bases, and 9 bases lay outside the gene matches.

Sequenced sample: PBMCs or T cells enriched from blood (not recorded which). This chain uses TRBV20-1 with TRBJ1-6, with 7 bases aligning to TRBD1. This TCR was recovered from a woman in her twenties or thirties who had recovered from COVID-19. CDR3 amino acids: CSASGQGEWSPLHF. The CDR3 nucleotides read TGCAGTGCTAGTGGGCAGGGGGAATGGTCACCCCTCCACTTT.